This T cell receptor beta chain emerged from a study of CD8+CD57+ T cells in acquired aplastic anemia. Sequencing involved patients with CD8+CD57+ cell expansion previously shown by flow cytometry. With no exception, the patients had severe acquired aplastic anemia. TCR beta VDJ combinations and CDR3 sequences were profiled from genomic DNA. One entry per CDR3 protein, called by TCRdb with MiXCR from the reads. This table has around 150,000 distinct CDR3 sequences, about 50% appearing once. The germline CDR1 and CDR2 sequences are SQVTM and ANQGSEA. The CDR3 is made up of 13 amino acids. V lost 2 bases and J 3 bases, leaving 10 bases between the germline ends.

The TCR originated in a human donor with aplastic anemia. The chain links TRBV29-1 to TRBJ1-2; possible D gene TRBD1, 6 bases. Sequencing input: sorted CD4+, CD8+, or CD8+CD57+ T cells (not recorded which) from PBMCs. CDR3 sequence: CSVERQAYYGYTF. The DNA of the CDR3 is TGCAGCGTTGAACGACAGGCATACTATGGCTACACCTTC. Together with reference TRBV29-1 and TRBJ1-2, the CDR3 gives the full variable domain: SAVISQKPSRDICQRGTSLTIQCQVDSQVTMMFWYRQQPGQSLTLIATANQGSEATYESGFVIDKFPISRPNLTFSTLTVSNMSPEDSSIYLCSVERQAYYGYTFGSGTRLTVV.